The entry below gives a single T cell receptor (beta chain) sequence along with its context. Its antigen is unknown. The authors prepared the TCRbeta library with unique molecular identifiers. TCRdb recomputed calls from the PCR reads with MiXCR, one row per CDR3 protein. This table holds around 370,000 distinct CDR3 sequences, under 20% found once. The data derive from a study of T-cell reconstitution after alpha-beta-depleted transplantation in children. Overall study results and limits: T-cell counts and diversity were attributed mostly to newly produced T cells one year after transplant. Some patients' high day-60 TCRbeta diversity was attributed to recipient cells surviving conditioning. In patients about two months after transplant, alpha-beta T cells reportedly arose from several hundred expanded graft clones.

The source of this sequence is a male patient between 2 and 10 years old who had a stem cell transplant for acute lymphoblastic leukemia, so the T cells may come from the graft donor. This specimen was PBMCs, mostly from graft donor cells, taken 360 days after TCRalphabeta/CD19-depleted stem cell transplant.

The CDR3 DNA reads TGCGCCAGCAGCCTACAGTACATGAACACTGAAGCTTTCTTT. This encodes CASSLQYMNTEAFF. The chain uses TRBV4-1 and TRBJ1-1; D remains ambiguous. V lost 4 bases to trimming and J lost 0 bases, with 9 bases between them. CDR3 length equals 14 residues. The germline CDR1 and CDR2 sequences are MGHRA and YSYEKL.